The following is a T cell receptor beta chain sequence with its context. No cognate antigen has been identified for it. The record has no base qualities; no much larger clone is one base away. This sample was taken from a study of blood T cell repertoires in COVID-19 (dated by TCRdb to 2020 to 2021). Turning to the overall study: Samples covering the acute and convalescent phases of COVID-19 were provided by collaborators in the United States, Italy and Spain. Where available, HLA class I and class II types were taken from metadata supplied by the sample provider and were not determined by assay-based typing. Samples were obtained from the ongoing ImmuneRACE study (first 160 participants) and from 1,000 to 1,500 subjects provided by 6 global collaborators. Subjects who had been exposed to COVID-19, were actively infected with it, or had recovered from it provided the deeply sampled blood TCRbeta repertoires that made up the dataset. Nearly every sample came with metadata listing a de-identified subject ID, COVID-19 status, age in years and sex. The material from the prospective study consisted of cDNA or gDNA derived from T cells, B-cell-depleted T cells, or PBMCs. The repertoires were released in a freely available public database meant as a resource for research on the immune response to SARS-CoV-2.

From its cysteine to its phenylalanine, the CDR3 spans 13 amino acids. Only CDR3 DNA is held: 39 bases, read in frame from base 1. V lost 7 bases and J lost 4 bases; the stretch between them is 13 bases long. Whole blood was collected in K2EDTA tubes by collaborating institutions according to the institutions' own protocols. For TCRbeta analysis, collaborators shipped samples in one of three forms: frozen whole blood, isolated PBMCs, or DNA extracted from either of those sample types. Study-wide findings and limitations: How much clinical and demographic metadata was included differed by source and by participant, and the metadata was provided uncurated.

The immunoSEQ Assay, a bias-controlled multiplex PCR, was used to amplify TCRbeta CDR3 regions from genomic DNA. Processing in the source paper ran as follows. Nucleated cell counts per sample were estimated from amplification of reference gene primers within the assay. Sequence reads were collapsed and filtered to measure the absolute abundance of every unique TCRbeta CDR3 rearrangement. For each sample, productive Simpson clonality was calculated as the square root of Simpson's diversity index across productive rearrangements. TCRdb mirrors the immuneACCESS table, restricted to in-frame sequences. Some clones are absent from its copies; in checked studies, under half trace to an unresolved V gene, and the reason for the others is unknown. V, J and clone size are those of that table, while D and trimming were read from the DNA. The sample yields about 410,000 clones; 86% were counted once. Under 1.5% of the sample goes to the ten largest clones.

The sequenced sample consisted of peripheral blood. This clonotype was sampled from a woman aged 25 to 39 with active or convalescent COVID-19. The chain was built from TRBV12-3 or TRBV12-4 and TRBJ2-5, with TRBD2 tentatively as D gene (6 bases match). The nucleotide sequence is given as TGTGCCAGCACCAGGGAGGCCCGAGAGACCCAGTACTTC. Translated, this is CASTREARETQYF.